The 2 T cell receptor beta chains below all came from one sample that was sequenced in a study of blood T cell repertoires in COVID-19. Some clones are missing from TCRdb's copy, which holds only in-frame ones; the method was immunoSEQ multiplex PCR. Of hundreds of thousands of clones in the sample, around 87% were seen once. The sequencing input was PBMCs or T cells enriched from blood (not recorded which). The receptors come from a man aged 30 to 45 who had recovered from COVID-19.

The gene calls are TRBV9 and TRBJ2-5, with TRBD2 matching over 8 bases. The CDR3 consists of 14 residues. CDR1 and CDR2 from the germline V gene are SGDLS and YYNGEE. The trim removed 3 bases at V and 5 bases at J, leaving 6 bases unmatched. The CDR3 DNA reads TGTGCCAGCAGCGCAGCTAGCGGGTCGGAGACCCAGTACTTC. Protein sequence: CASSAASGSETQYF.

This sequence joins TRBV7-6 and TRBJ2-5; 7 bases map to TRBD1. With V trimmed by 5 bases and J by 7 bases, 10 bases remained unmatched. CDR3 length equals 14 residues. The germline gives CDR1 SGHVS, CDR2 FNYEAQ. The CDR3 bases are TGTGCCAGCAGCCCCTCGACAGGGTTCGGGACCCAGTACTTC. It specifies CASSPSTGFGTQYF.